This T cell receptor (beta chain) originates from a study of T cell changes during pregnancy in multiple sclerosis (dated by TCRdb to about 2019). About the investigation overall: Changes in the T cell repertoire over the course of pregnancy were examined in this study in women with multiple sclerosis.

In the case of this clone: There is no known antigen for this receptor. The sample holds no much larger clone one base away, and base qualities are not on file.

Including cysteine and phenylalanine, the CDR3 has 19 amino acids. Only CDR3 DNA is held: 57 bases, read in frame from base 1. Trimming accounts for 4 bases at V and 3 bases at J, while the number of junction bases matched to no gene is 15. CDR1 and CDR2 (SEHNR, FQNEAQ) derive from the germline V gene (reference sequence). Libraries came from the immunoSEQ multiplex PCR assay. TCRdb holds this immuneACCESS table with in-frame rearrangements only. Some clones are missing; in checked studies, unresolved V genes explain under half, and the rest has no known cause. Counted in this sample were around 30,000 clones; 85% to 95% of them appeared once. The ten largest make up 0.4% to 0.5% of the sample.

This sequence was found in a female donor with multiple sclerosis, enrolled in a pregnancy study. The material sequenced was CD4+ T cells from peripheral blood mononuclear cells, taken in the second trimester of pregnancy. The rearrangement joined TRBV7-9 to TRBJ2-3, with 11 middle bases fitting TRBD2. The CDR3 amino acid sequence is: CASSSTSGRGTWGTDTQYF. The DNA reads as follows: TGTGCCAGCAGCTCAACTAGCGGGAGAGGGACGTGGGGTACAGATACGCAGTATTTT.